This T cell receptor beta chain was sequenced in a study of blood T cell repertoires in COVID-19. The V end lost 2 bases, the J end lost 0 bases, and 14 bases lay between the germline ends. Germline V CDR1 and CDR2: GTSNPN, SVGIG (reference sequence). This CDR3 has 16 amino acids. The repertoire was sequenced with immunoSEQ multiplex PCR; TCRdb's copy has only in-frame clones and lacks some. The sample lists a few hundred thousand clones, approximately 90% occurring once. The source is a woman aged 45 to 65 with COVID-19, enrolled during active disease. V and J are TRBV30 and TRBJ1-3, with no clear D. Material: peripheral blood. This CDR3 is CAWSSGTHPSGNTIYF. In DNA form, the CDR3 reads TGTGCCTGGAGTTCAGGTACTCATCCCTCTGGAAACACCATATATTTT.